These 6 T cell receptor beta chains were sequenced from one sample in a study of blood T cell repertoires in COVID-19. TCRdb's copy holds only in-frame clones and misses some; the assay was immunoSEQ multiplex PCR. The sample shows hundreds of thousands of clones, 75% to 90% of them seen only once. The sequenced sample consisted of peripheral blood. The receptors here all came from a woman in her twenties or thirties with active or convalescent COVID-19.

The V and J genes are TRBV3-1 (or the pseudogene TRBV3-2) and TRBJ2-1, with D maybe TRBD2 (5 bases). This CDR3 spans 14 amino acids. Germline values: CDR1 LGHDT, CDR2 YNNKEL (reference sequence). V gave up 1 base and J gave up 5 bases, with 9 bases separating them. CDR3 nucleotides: TGTGCCAGCAGCCAAGTCAGAGGGAACAATGAGCAGTTCTTC. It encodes CASSQVRGNNEQFF.

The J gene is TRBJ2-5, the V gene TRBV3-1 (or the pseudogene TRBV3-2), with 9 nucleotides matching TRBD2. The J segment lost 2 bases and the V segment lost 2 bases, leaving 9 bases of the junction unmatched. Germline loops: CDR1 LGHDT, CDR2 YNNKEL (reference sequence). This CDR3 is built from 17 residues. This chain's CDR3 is CASSQRGTSIVQETQYF. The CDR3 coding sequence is TGTGCCAGCAGCCAACGAGGGACTAGCATCGTGCAAGAGACCCAGTACTTC.

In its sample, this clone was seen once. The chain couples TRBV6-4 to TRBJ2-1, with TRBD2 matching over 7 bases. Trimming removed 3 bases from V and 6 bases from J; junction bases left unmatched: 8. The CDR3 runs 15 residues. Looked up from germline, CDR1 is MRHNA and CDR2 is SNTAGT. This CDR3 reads CASSESAGVTNEQFF. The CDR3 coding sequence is TGTGCCAGCAGTGAATCGGCGGGAGTTACCAATGAGCAGTTCTTC.

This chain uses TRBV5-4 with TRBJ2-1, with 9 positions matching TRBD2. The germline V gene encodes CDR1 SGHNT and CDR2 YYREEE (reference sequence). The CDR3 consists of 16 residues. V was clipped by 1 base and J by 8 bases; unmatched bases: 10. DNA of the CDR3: TGTGCCAGCAGCTTGAAGGGCCTAGCGGGGAAAGATGAGCAGTTCTTC. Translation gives CASSLKGLAGKDEQFF. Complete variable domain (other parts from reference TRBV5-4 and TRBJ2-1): ETGVTQSPTHLIKTRGQQVTLRCSSQSGHNTVSWYQQALGQGPQFIFQYYREEENGRGNFPPRFSGLQFPNYSSELNVNALELDDSALYLCASSLKGLAGKDEQFFGPGTRLTVL.

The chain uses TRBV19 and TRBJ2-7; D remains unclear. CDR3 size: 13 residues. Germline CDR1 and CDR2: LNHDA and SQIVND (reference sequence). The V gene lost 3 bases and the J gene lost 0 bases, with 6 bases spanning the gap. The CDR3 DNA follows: TGTGCCAGTAGTATTACTACCTCCTACGAGCAGTACTTC. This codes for CASSITTSYEQYF.

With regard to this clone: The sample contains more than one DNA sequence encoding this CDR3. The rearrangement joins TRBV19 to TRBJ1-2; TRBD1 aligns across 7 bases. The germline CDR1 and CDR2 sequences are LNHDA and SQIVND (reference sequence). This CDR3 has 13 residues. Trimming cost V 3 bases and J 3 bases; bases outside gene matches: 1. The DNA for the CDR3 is TGTGCCAGTAGTATTACAGGGGACTATGGCTACACCTTC. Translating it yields CASSITGDYGYTF.